The entry below describes one TCR beta chain. Its antigen is as yet unknown. The record originates from a study of T cell responses to AZD1222 COVID-19 vaccine. Assay used: immunoSEQ multiplex PCR; TCRdb lists only in-frame clones, some missing. Of about 55,000 clones in the sample, approximately 80% were seen once. General observations from the study: The reported proportion of spike-specific TCRs targeting unmutated variant regions was nearly half. White British people made up most donors, females outnumbered males, and clonal diversity was possibly underestimated. Only a handful of AZD1222 recipients, roughly six in all, had baseline seropositivity.

The clonotype was recovered from an adult who received the AZD1222 COVID-19 vaccine. The source material was peripheral blood, sampled 28 days after the second AZD1222 dose.

For the CDR3, the DNA is TGCGCCAGCAGCTCGACAGGGGCCAGTGAAAAACTGTTTTTT. It yields the protein CASSSTGASEKLFF. The chain carries TRBV5-1 and TRBJ1-4; the match to TRBD1 covers 8 bases. Germline CDR1 reads SGHRS; CDR2 reads YFSETQ. V shed 3 bases and J 7 bases; nucleotides not matched to a gene: 5. The CDR3 consists of 14 residues.